The 21 T cell receptor beta chains below come from one sample, sequenced in a study of monozygotic twins with inflammatory bowel disease. TCRdb re-called the 5' RACE reads and shows each CDR3 protein once, DNA omitted. The table lists 200,000 to 250,000 distinct CDR3 sequences. The source material was blood. These TCRs come from a human donor with ulcerative colitis or Crohn's disease, or a healthy co-twin of an affected twin (not recorded which).

This chain connects TRBV28 to TRBJ2-7; the TCRdb D gene call, TRBD2, has no DNA to confirm it. CDR1 and CDR2 from the germline V gene are MDHEN and SYDVKM. This CDR3 region has 15 residues. This CDR3 reads CASSPWKRGTYEQYF.

The rearrangement joins TRBV28 to TRBJ2-7; TCRdb calls TRBD2, which cannot be checked without DNA. Germline values: CDR1 MDHEN, CDR2 SYDVKM. The CDR3 is made up of 13 amino acids. This CDR3 reads CASRPGLPYEQYF.

The V gene is TRBV28, the J gene TRBJ2-3; TCRdb returns TRBD1, unconfirmable since there is no DNA. The CDR3 contains 14 residues. Germline V CDR1 and CDR2: MDHEN, SYDVKM. This CDR3 reads CASSTTRVADTQYF.

V gene TRBV19 combines with J gene TRBJ2-1. Germline V CDR1 and CDR2: LNHDA, SQIVND (reference sequence). This CDR3 contains 16 residues. This CDR3 is CASSRSGIGSYNEQFF. Based on the CDR3 plus reference TRBV19 and TRBJ2-1, the full variable domain is DGGITQSPKYLFRKEGQNVTLSCEQNLNHDAMYWYRQDPGQGLRLIYYSQIVNDFQKGDIAEGYSVSREKKESFPLTVTSAQKNPTAFYLCASSRSGIGSYNEQFFGPGTRLTVL.

V is TRBV21-1 and J is TRBJ1-5; TCRdb designates TRBD1, a call that cannot be tested without DNA. TRBV21-1 is reported as a pseudogene. CDR3 length equals 18 residues. The CDR3 sequence: CASSKVGKGKPGNQPQHF.

This chain connects TRBV5-1 to TRBJ2-1. This CDR3 is 12 amino acids long. Germline CDR1 reads SGHRS; CDR2 reads YFSETQ. The CDR3 region is CGSSPNDNEQFF.

The gene calls are TRBV5-1 and TRBJ2-5; as DNA is missing, the TRBD2 call by TCRdb cannot be tested. There are 18 residues in the CDR3. Germline CDR1 and CDR2: SGHRS and YFSETQ. The CDR3 spells CASSLYVGLAGGMETQYF.

The V gene is TRBV5-1, the J gene TRBJ1-1. The CDR3 has 13 residues. Germline lookup yields CDR1 SGHRS and CDR2 YFSETQ. This CDR3 is CASNSGQNTEAFF.

The chain links TRBV30 to TRBJ2-7; absent DNA, TCRdb's TRBD1 call cannot be checked. This CDR3 region has 18 residues. CDR1 is GTSNPN, CDR2 SVGIG, per germline (reference sequence). The CDR3 region is CAWSPFPPGTGPTYEQYF. The entire variable domain, with the rest obtained from reference TRBV30 and TRBJ2-7, is as follows: SQTIHQWPATLVQPVGSPLSLECTVEGTSNPNLYWYRQAAGRGLQLLFYSVGIGQISSEVPQNLSASRPQDRQFILSSKKLLLSDSGFYLCAWSPFPPGTGPTYEQYFGPGTRLTVT.

The chain has TRBV5-1 and TRBJ2-3; the D call of TRBD1 rests on TCRdb alone, since no DNA is present to check it. CDR1 is SGHRS and CDR2 is YFSETQ in the germline V gene. The CDR3 spans 17 residues. The CDR3 loop is CASSLPTGGGITDTQYF. Variable domain in full (rest from reference TRBV5-1 and TRBJ2-3): KAGVTQTPRYLIKTRGQQVTLSCSPISGHRSVSWYQQTPGQGLQFLFEYFSETQRNKGNFPGRFSGRQFSNSRSEMNVSTLELGDSALYLCASSLPTGGGITDTQYFGPGTRLTVL.

This chain joins TRBV28 and TRBJ2-5; TCRdb's assignment of TRBD2 cannot be checked, as there is no DNA. The germline V gene has CDR1 MDHEN and CDR2 SYDVKM. The CDR3 consists of 17 residues. CDR3 sequence: CASTPTGASGSYETQYF.

The chain employs TRBV5-1 and TRBJ1-1; the D call of TRBD1 rests on TCRdb alone, since no DNA is present to check it. This CDR3 has 14 residues. Germline V gene lookup returns CDR1 SGHRS and CDR2 YFSETQ. The CDR3 protein is CASSLEGSGTEAFF.

The rearrangement links TRBV5-1 to TRBJ2-5; TCRdb indicates TRBD1, and absent DNA this call remains unverified. The CDR3 length is 14 residues. Germline-derived CDR1 and CDR2 are SGHRS and YFSETQ. The CDR3 sequence: CASSLTGPQETQYF.

The rearrangement links TRBV29-1 to TRBJ2-6. From germline, CDR1 is SQVTM and CDR2 ANQGSEA. This CDR3 comprises 14 residues. CDR3 residues: CSASTGTGANVLTF.

The rearrangement joins TRBV11-1 to TRBJ2-3; as DNA is missing, the TRBD1 call by TCRdb cannot be tested. The germline CDR1 and CDR2 sequences are SGHAT and FQDESV (reference sequence). The CDR3 consists of 15 residues. CDR3 sequence reads: CASSLHRGFEDTQYF. The full variable domain, with the rest looked up from reference TRBV11-1 and TRBJ2-3, is EAEVAQSPRYKITEKSQAVAFWCDPISGHATLYWYRQILGQGPELLVQFQDESVVDDSQLPKDRFSAERLKGVDSTLKIQPAELGDSAMYLCASSLHRGFEDTQYFGPGTRLTVL.

The CDR3 here is CASSLRAAAALLHF. The V gene is TRBV19, the J gene TRBJ1-3; TCRdb picks TRBD1, but there is no DNA to check that call. CDR3 length equals 14 residues. Looked up from germline, CDR1 is LNHDA and CDR2 is SQIVND (reference sequence).

The CDR3 here is CASSRRPLTSGSSLSTDTQYF. The genes are TRBV7-3 and TRBJ2-3; no DNA is available, so the TRBD2 call from TCRdb remains unchecked. Germline lookup yields CDR1 SGHTA and CDR2 FQGTGA. The CDR3 has 21 residues.

V is TRBV28 and J is TRBJ2-7. Germline V CDR1 and CDR2: MDHEN, SYDVKM. CDR3 length: 11 residues. CDR3 region: CAVGLRYEQYF.

The chain joins TRBV9 to TRBJ2-1; the D call from TCRdb, TRBD2, cannot be confirmed without DNA. The CDR3 consists of 15 residues. Germline assignment: CDR1 SGDLS and CDR2 YYNGEE. The CDR3 sequence: CASSVASGRADEQFF.

This chain joins TRBV19 and TRBJ2-3; the TRBD2 assignment by TCRdb is unverifiable without DNA. The CDR3 has 15 residues. CDR1 LNHDA and CDR2 SQIVND come from the germline V gene (reference sequence). The CDR3 protein is CASSIDPLGGDTQYF.

The chain uses TRBV20-1 and TRBJ2-5; the D call of TRBD1 rests on TCRdb alone, since no DNA is present to check it. The CDR3 consists of 14 residues. Germline CDR1 reads DFQATT; CDR2 reads SNEGSKA (reference sequence). Here the CDR3 reads CSATQVAEKETQYF.